This TCR beta chain derives from a study of blood T cell repertoires in COVID-19. In the study overall: Sample material is recorded as cDNA or gDNA derived from T cells, B-cell-depleted T cells, or PBMCs.

With 6 bases clipped from V and 5 bases from J, the junction kept 9 bases outside the gene matches. CDR3 length: 14 amino acids. Germline CDR1 is MNHEY and CDR2 is SVGAGI. The table lists this clone with a count of one. The assay was immunoSEQ multiplex PCR, and TCRdb's table has in-frame clones only and misses some. Of 70,000 or so clones in the sample, around 91% are singletons; the top ten hold 8.5%. This rearrangement joins TRBV6-5 to TRBJ1-1, with TRBD1 matching over 7 bases. The sequenced sample consisted of peripheral blood. The receptor was derived from a human donor in a cohort sampled during active COVID-19. The CDR3 DNA reads as TGTGCCAGCAGCGAGACAGGGCGGGGAACTGAAGCTTTCTTT. It yields the protein CASSETGRGTEAFF.